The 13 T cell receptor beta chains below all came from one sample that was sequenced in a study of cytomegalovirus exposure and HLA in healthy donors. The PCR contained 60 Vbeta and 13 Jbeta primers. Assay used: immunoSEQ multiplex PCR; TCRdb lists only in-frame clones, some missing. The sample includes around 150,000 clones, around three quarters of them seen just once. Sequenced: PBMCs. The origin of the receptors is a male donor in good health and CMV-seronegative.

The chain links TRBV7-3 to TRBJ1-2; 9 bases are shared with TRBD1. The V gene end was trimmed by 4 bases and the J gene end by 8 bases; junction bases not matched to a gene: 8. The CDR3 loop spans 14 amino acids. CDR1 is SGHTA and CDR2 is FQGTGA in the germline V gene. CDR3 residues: CASSSTGGPQGYTF. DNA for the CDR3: TGTGCCAGCAGCTCCACAGGGGGCCCCCAAGGCTACACCTTC.

The CDR3 DNA reads as TGTGCCACCGATCAGACTGCTACCTACGAGCAGTACTTC. It translates to CATDQTATYEQYF. V and J are TRBV28 and TRBJ2-7; no clear D. CDR1 is MDHEN, CDR2 SYDVKM, per germline. This CDR3 region has 13 residues. Trimming cost V 10 bases and J 2 bases, with 15 bases left between them.

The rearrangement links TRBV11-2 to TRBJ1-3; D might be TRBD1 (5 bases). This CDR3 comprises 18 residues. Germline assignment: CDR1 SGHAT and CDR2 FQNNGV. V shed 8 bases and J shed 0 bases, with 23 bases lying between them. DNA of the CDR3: TGTGCCAGCCAACCTTGGGGAGTCCGGGGGAACTCTGGAAACACCATATATTTT. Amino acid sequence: CASQPWGVRGNSGNTIYF.

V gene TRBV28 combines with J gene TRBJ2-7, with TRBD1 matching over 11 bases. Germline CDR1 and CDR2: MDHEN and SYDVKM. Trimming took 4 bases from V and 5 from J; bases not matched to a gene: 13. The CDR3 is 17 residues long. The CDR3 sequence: CASSSQIGGQGDHEQYF. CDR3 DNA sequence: TGTGCCAGCAGTTCCCAAATAGGGGGACAGGGGGACCACGAGCAGTACTTC.

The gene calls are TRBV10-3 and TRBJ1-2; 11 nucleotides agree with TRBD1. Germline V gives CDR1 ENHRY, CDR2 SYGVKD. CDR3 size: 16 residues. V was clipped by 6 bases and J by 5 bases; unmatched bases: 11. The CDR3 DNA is TGTGCCATCAGCGACCCGGACAGGGGGCGCGGATATGGCTACACCTTC. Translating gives CAISDPDRGRGYGYTF.

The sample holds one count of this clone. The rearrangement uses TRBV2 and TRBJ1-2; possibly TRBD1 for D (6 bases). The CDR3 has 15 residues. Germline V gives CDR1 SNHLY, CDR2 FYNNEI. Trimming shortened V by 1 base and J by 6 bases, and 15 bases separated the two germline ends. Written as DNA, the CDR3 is TGTGCCAGCAGTGAAGGGGCACAGGGAAAGGATGGCTACACCTTC. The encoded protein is CASSEGAQGKDGYTF.

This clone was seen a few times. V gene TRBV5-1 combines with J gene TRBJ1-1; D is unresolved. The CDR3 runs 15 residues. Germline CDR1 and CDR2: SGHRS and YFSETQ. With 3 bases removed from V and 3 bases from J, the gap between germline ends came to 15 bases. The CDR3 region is CASSSVGVMDTEAFF. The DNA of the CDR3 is TGCGCCAGCAGCTCGGTCGGGGTCATGGACACTGAAGCTTTCTTT.

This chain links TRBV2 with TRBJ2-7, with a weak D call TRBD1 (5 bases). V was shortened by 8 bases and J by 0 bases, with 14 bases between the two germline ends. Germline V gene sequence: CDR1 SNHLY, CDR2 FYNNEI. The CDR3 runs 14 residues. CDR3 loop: CASFWGLSSYEQYF. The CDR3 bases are TGTGCCAGCTTCTGGGGCCTGAGCTCCTACGAGCAGTACTTC.

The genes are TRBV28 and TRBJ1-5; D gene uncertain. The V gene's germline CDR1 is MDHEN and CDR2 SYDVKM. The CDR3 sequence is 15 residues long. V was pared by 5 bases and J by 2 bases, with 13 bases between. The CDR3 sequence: CASSGRALGNQPQHF. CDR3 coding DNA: TGTGCCAGCAGTGGTCGCGCCCTAGGCAATCAGCCCCAGCATTTT.

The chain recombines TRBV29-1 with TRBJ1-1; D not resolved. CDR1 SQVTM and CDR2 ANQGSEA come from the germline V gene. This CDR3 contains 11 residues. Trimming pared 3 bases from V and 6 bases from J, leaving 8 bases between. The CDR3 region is CSVEERAEAFF. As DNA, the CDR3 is TGCAGCGTTGAGGAGCGGGCTGAAGCTTTCTTT.

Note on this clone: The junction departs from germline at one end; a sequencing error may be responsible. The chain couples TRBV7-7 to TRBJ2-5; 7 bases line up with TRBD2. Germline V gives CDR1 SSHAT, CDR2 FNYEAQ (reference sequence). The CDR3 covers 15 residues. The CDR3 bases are TGTGCTAGCAGCTTACGAGGCGGGGGAGCTGAGACCCAGTACTTC. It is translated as CASSLRGGGAETQYF.

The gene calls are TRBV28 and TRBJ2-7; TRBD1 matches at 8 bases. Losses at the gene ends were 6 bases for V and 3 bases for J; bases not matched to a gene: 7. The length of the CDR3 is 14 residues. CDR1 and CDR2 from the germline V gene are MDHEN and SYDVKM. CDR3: CASSWDRFSYEQYF. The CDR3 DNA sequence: TGTGCCAGCAGCTGGGACAGGTTTAGCTACGAGCAGTACTTC.

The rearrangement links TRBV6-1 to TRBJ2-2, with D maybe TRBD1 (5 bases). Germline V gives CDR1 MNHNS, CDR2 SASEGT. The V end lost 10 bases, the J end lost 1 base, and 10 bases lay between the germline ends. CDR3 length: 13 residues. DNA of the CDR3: TGTGCCACTCTGACAGAGAACACCGGGGAGCTGTTTTTT. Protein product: CATLTENTGELFF.